These 9 T cell receptor beta chains were all obtained from the same sample, sequenced in a study of Graves' ophthalmopathy and Graves' hyperthyroidism. From RNA, the CDR3 regions of TCR beta chains were amplified and sequenced. First-round RT-PCR used HTBI primers; second-round multiplex PCR followed. TCRdb re-analysed the multiplex PCR reads in MiXCR, keeping a single row per CDR3 protein. The sample lists over 450,000 distinct CDR3 sequences, approximately 14% occurring once. Source material: blood. The receptors shown here come from a woman aged 30 to 39 with Graves' ophthalmopathy.

This clonotype has a single count. Compared with germline, one end of the junction differs, possibly owing to a read error. The chain is built from TRBV11-3 and TRBJ2-2, with D possibly called TRBD1 or TRBD2 (5 bases each). The CDR3 sequence is 13 residues long. Germline values: CDR1 SGHNT, CDR2 YENEEA. The CDR3 DNA is TGTGCCAGCAGCCGGGACGGGATCGGGGAGCTGTTCTTT. Protein product: CASSRDGIGELFF.

As to this clonotype: No conserved phenylalanine or tryptophan is present at the end of the CDR3, so a read error is the likely explanation. V usage is TRBV30 and J usage is TRBJ2-7, with D unclear. Germline CDR1 and CDR2: GTSNPN and SVGIG (reference sequence). This CDR3 region has 13 residues. DNA of the CDR3: TGTGCCTGGGGTGTAACAGAAACCTACGAGCAGTACCTC. Translating gives CAWGVTETYEQYL.

This clonotype appeared many times. This rearrangement joins TRBV7-6 to TRBJ2-2; TRBD1 matches at 7 bases. CDR3 length: 15 amino acids. J gave up 0 bases and V 5 bases, and 3 bases lay outside the gene matches. Germline V CDR1 and CDR2: SGHVS, FNYEAQ. The CDR3 spells CASSAGTANTGELFF. The CDR3 region has the DNA TGTGCCAGCAGCGCCGGGACAGCGAACACCGGGGAGCTGTTTTTT.

This clonotype was seen many times. The CDR3 DNA reads TGTGCCAGTAGAAAGGGCGGACAGGGCACTGAAGCTTTCTTT. This translates into CASRKGGQGTEAFF. The rearrangement uses TRBV19 and TRBJ1-1, with 8 bases aligning to TRBD1. This CDR3 spans 14 amino acids. In germline, CDR1 is LNHDA, CDR2 SQIVND (reference sequence). With 6 bases clipped from V and 4 bases from J, the junction kept 7 bases outside the gene matches. Drawing the rest from reference TRBV19 and TRBJ1-1, the complete variable domain is DGGITQSPKYLFRKEGQNVTLSCEQNLNHDAMYWYRQDPGQGLRLIYYSQIVNDFQKGDIAEGYSVSREKKESFPLTVTSAQKNPTAFYLCASRKGGQGTEAFFGQGTRLTVV.

This chain connects TRBV28 to TRBJ1-1; maybe TRBD1 (5 bases). Trimming took off 6 bases at V and 6 bases at J, with 8 bases between the two ends. The CDR3 consists of 11 residues. Per the germline V gene, CDR1 is MDHEN and CDR2 is SYDVKM. Here the CDR3 DNA reads TGTGCCAGCAGGGACACCTCTGAAGCTTTCTTT. It encodes CASRDTSEAFF.

The V gene is TRBV12-3 or TRBV12-4, the J gene TRBJ1-1; D ambiguous. The CDR3 is 12 amino acids. The V end was cut by 9 bases, the J end by 5 bases, with 13 bases between. CDR3 sequence (DNA): TGTGCCAGTATCCGGCCCGGGACTGAAGCTTTCTTT. Residues: CASIRPGTEAFF.

This clonotype was observed a handful of times. J is TRBJ1-3 and V is TRBV11-3, with 7 nucleotides matching TRBD1. Germline trimming cut 5 bases from V and 0 bases from J; bases unmatched to any gene: 16. CDR1 and CDR2 from the germline V gene are SGHNT and YENEEA. The CDR3 is 19 residues long. Written as DNA, the CDR3 is TGTGCCAGCAGCCAACATGGGACAGCTCAGATTCTCTCTGGAAACACCATATATTTT. It specifies CASSQHGTAQILSGNTIYF.

This clonotype occurred many times. The gene calls are TRBV6-5 and TRBJ2-7, with 8 bases that match TRBD2. This CDR3 comprises 14 residues. Trimming cost V 4 bases and J 6 bases; bases outside gene matches: 8. Germline-derived CDR1 and CDR2 are MNHEY and SVGAGI. CDR3: CASSFGGAGSEQYF. The CDR3 nucleotides read TGTGCCAGCAGTTTCGGGGGGGCCGGATCCGAGCAGTACTTC.

As to this clonotype: The junction differs from germline at one of its ends, possibly a read error. The J gene is TRBJ2-2, the V gene TRBV5-1; D gene ambiguous. The CDR3 is 14 amino acids. CDR1 is SGHRS, CDR2 YFSETQ, per germline. As DNA, the CDR3 is TGCGCCAGCAGCGAAAGAGCGAACACCGAGGAGCTGTTTTTT. This encodes CASSERANTEELFF.